Shown below are 4 T cell receptor beta chains from a single sample sequenced in a study of cytomegalovirus exposure and HLA in healthy donors. PCR employed 60 Vbeta and 13 Jbeta primers. Profiling relied on immunoSEQ multiplex PCR, and the TCRdb table lists in-frame clones only, not all of them. Of a few hundred thousand clones listed, over 70% were seen once; the top ten hold around 8.3%. The sample taken for sequencing was PBMCs. The origin of the receptors is a woman aged 55-70 years in good health and CMV-seropositive.

The chain joins TRBV4-1 to TRBJ2-2, with D tentatively TRBD2 (5 bases). The CDR3 length is 17 residues. CDR1 is MGHRA and CDR2 is YSYEKL in the germline V gene. V gave up 2 bases and J gave up 1 base, with 14 bases separating them. CDR3: CASSQSRTGMNTGELFF. CDR3 nucleotides: TGCGCCAGCAGCCAAAGTCGGACGGGGATGAACACCGGGGAGCTGTTTTTT.

V and J are TRBV27 and TRBJ1-1, with D hard to call. CDR1 is MNHEY and CDR2 is SMNVEV in the germline V gene (reference sequence). There are 16 residues in the CDR3. Trimming took off 7 bases at V and 0 bases at J, with 18 bases between the two ends. CDR3 in amino acids: CASKLVPGIMNTEAFF. The CDR3, as DNA: TGTGCCAGCAAACTCGTTCCAGGTATCATGAACACTGAAGCTTTCTTT.

The chain has TRBV6-6 and TRBJ2-3; 8 nucleotides agree with TRBD1. The germline V gene has CDR1 MNHNY and CDR2 SVGAGI (reference sequence). There are 16 residues in the CDR3. Trimming took 6 bases from V and 5 from J; bases not matched to a gene: 13. This CDR3 is CASSQTPGGWIDTQYF. CDR3 bases: TGTGCCAGCAGCCAAACTCCAGGGGGCTGGATAGATACGCAGTATTTT.

V gene TRBV5-1 combines with J gene TRBJ2-7, with TRBD2 matching over 7 bases. Germline V gene sequence: CDR1 SGHRS, CDR2 YFSETQ. The CDR3 contains 15 residues. Germline trimming cut 3 bases from V and 3 bases from J; bases unmatched to any gene: 9. The CDR3 nucleotides read TGCGCCAGCAGCTGGTCCTCTAGCGGCCTCTACGAGCAGTACTTC. This translates into CASSWSSSGLYEQYF.